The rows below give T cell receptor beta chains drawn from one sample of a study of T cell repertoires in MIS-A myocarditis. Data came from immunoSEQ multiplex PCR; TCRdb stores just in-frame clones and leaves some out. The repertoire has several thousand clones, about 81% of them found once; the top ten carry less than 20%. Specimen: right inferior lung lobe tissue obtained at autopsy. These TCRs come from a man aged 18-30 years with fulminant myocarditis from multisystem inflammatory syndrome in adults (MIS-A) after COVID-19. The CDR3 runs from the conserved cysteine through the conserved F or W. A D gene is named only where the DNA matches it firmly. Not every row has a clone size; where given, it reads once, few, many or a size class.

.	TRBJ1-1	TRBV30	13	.	CAWRQGYITEAFF	TGTGCCTGGAGACAAGGCTATATCACTGAAGCTTTCTTT
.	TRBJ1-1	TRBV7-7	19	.	CASSLFSLDRGTKNTEAFF	TGTGCTAGCAGCTTGTTTTCGCTGGACCGGGGGACAAAGAACACTGAAGCTTTCTTT
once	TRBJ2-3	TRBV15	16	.	CATSRRGGSGSDTQYF	TGTGCCACCAGCAGGAGGGGGGGGTCCGGTTCAGATACGCAGTATTTT
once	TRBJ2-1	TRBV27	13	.	CASSIRRVDEQFF	TGTGCCAGCAGTATACGACGAGTTGACGAGCAGTTCTTC
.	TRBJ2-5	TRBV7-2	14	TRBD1	CASSSGQFQETQYF	TGTGCCAGCAGCTCGGGACAGTTCCAAGAGACCCAGTACTTC
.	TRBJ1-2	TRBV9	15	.	CASSVGPGGDYGYTF	TGTGCCAGCAGCGTAGGACCGGGTGGGGACTATGGCTACACCTTC
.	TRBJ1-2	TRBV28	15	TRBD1	CASTPVGTGFYGYTF	TGTGCCAGCACTCCTGTTGGGACAGGGTTCTATGGCTACACCTTC
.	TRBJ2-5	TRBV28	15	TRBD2	CASSLLAGDRKTQYF	TGTGCCAGCAGTTTACTAGCGGGGGACCGGAAGACCCAGTACTTC
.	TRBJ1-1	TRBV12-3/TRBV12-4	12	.	CASSFAGTEAFF	TGTGCCAGCAGTTTCGCGGGGACTGAAGCTTTCTTT
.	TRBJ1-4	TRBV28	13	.	CASRRSQGIKLFF	TGTGCCAGCAGACGTAGCCAGGGGATCAAACTGTTTTTT
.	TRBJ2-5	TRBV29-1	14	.	CSVEGGGRGETQYF	TGCAGCGTTGAAGGGGGGGGGCGCGGAGAGACCCAGTACTTC
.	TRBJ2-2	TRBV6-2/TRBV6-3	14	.	CASSYLRGTGELFF	TGTGCCAGCAGTTACCTTAGGGGCACCGGGGAGCTGTTTTTT
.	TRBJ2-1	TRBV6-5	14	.	CATKFRFSYNEQFF	TGTGCCACCAAATTTCGATTCTCCTACAATGAGCAGTTCTTC
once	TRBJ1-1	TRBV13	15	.	CASSQDNGLNTEAFF	TGTGCCAGCAGCCAAGACAATGGACTGAACACTGAAGCTTTCTTT
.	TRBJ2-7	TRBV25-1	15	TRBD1	CASSGRQGRTYEQYF	TGTGCCAGCAGTGGTCGACAGGGGCGTACCTACGAGCAGTACTTC
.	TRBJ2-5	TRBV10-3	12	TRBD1	CAIQGDGETQYF	TGTGCCATTCAGGGGGATGGAGAGACCCAGTACTTC
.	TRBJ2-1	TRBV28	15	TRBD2	CASKARLAGNNEQFF	TGTGCCAGCAAAGCGCGTCTAGCGGGAAACAATGAGCAGTTCTTC
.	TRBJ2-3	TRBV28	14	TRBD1	CASRGDRLRRAQYF	TGTGCCAGCCGTGGGGACAGGTTGAGGCGGGCGCAGTATTTT
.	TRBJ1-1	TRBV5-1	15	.	CASSLAGAGYTEAFF	TGCGCCAGCAGCTTGGCCGGGGCAGGATACACTGAAGCTTTCTTT
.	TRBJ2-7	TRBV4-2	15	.	CASSQGFSGSYEQYF	TGTGCCAGCAGCCAAGGGTTTTCGGGCTCCTACGAGCAGTACTTC
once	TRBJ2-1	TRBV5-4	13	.	CASKTLQGNEQFF	TGTGCCAGCAAAACACTACAGGGTAATGAGCAGTTCTTC
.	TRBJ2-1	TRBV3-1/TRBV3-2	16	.	CASSTGDFGGRGEQFF	TGTGCCAGCAGCACTGGGGACTTTGGGGGTCGGGGTGAGCAGTTCTTC
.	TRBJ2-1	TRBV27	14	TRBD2	CARSQREMHNEQFF	TGTGCCCGATCGCAGCGGGAGATGCACAATGAGCAGTTCTTC
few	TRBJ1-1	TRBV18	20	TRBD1	CASSLVIPDRVAISNTEAFF	TGTGCCAGCTCCCTCGTAATACCGGACAGGGTGGCCATTTCGAACACTGAAGCTTTCTTT
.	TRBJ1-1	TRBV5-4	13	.	CASSSSMNTEAFF	TGTGCCAGCAGCTCGTCCATGAACACTGAAGCTTTCTTT
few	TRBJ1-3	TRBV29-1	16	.	CSVVESQASSGNTIYF	TGCAGCGTTGTGGAGAGCCAGGCTAGCTCTGGAAACACCATATATTTT
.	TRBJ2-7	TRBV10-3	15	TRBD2	CATGDGTRVAYEQYF	TGTGCCACCGGAGACGGGACTAGAGTCGCCTACGAGCAGTACTTC
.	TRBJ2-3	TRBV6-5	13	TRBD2	CAAGGLGTDTQYF	TGTGCCGCGGGGGGGCTAGGGACAGATACGCAGTATTTT
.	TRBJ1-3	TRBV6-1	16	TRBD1	CASSKGQGLSGNTIYF	TGTGCCAGCAGTAAAGGACAGGGCCTCTCTGGAAACACCATATATTTT
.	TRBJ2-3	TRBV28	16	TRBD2	CASSSPTSGGRGTQYF	TGTGCCAGCAGTTCCCCGACTAGCGGGGGCCGAGGTACGCAGTATTTT
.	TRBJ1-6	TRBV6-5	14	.	CASRQGYYNSPLHF	TGTGCCAGCCGCCAGGGCTACTATAATTCACCCCTCCACTTT
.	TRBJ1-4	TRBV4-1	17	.	CASSHNPGEATNEKLFF	TGCGCCAGCAGCCACAATCCCGGGGAAGCAACTAATGAAAAACTGTTTTTT
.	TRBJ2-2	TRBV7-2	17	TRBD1	CASSPDLNRGLSGELFF	TGTGCCAGCAGCCCCGACCTAAACAGGGGGCTGTCCGGGGAGCTGTTTTTT
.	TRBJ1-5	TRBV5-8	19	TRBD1	CASSLFSGTVIYSNQPQHF	TGTGCCAGCAGCTTGTTCTCCGGGACAGTGATATATAGCAATCAGCCCCAGCATTTT
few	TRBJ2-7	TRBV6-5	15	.	CASERSQGETYEQYF	TGTGCCAGCGAACGGAGCCAGGGTGAAACCTACGAGCAGTACTTC